This T cell receptor beta chain was observed in a study of T cell responses to AZD1222 COVID-19 vaccine (dated by TCRdb to 2020 to 2023). Describing the broader study: A total of approximately 240 trial participants underwent TCR sequencing, of whom about 200 received two doses of AZD1222 and about 26 received two doses of the MenACWY control vaccine. Trial participants were enrolled by age into 18-55, 56-69 and 70-plus year subgroups, with approximately 150, 30 and 60 TCR-sequenced participants respectively.

Reading the label with the study, this specimen's time point is: about 28 days (+/-7) after the second vaccine dose. AZD1222 recipients with second doses at about 4 weeks or about 12 weeks were pooled, because spike-specific TCR depth and breadth did not differ between schedules. The vaccinee samples were drawn from two UK trials, COV001 and COV002, one of which was a single-blind randomized controlled phase 2/3 trial testing AZD1222 (ChAdOx1 nCoV-19) in healthy adults. For TCRbeta chain sequencing, PBMC samples were collected from trial participants at day 0 and at day 28 after the second dose. The CDR3 regions of human TCRbeta chains were analyzed by immunosequencing. Per the original workflow: Repertoire TCRs were matched against a reference library of SARS-CoV-2-specific TCRs generated with the MIRA antigen-specificity platform. Breadth was defined as the fraction of unique TCRs that were SARS-CoV-2-associated, and depth was defined as the fraction of total T cells that were SARS-CoV-2-associated. Using the MIRA data, each spike-specific TCR was assigned both to the spike region to which the TCR was reactive and to a CD4 or CD8 class. Log10-transformed breadth and depth values were compared by one-way ANOVA with Sidak's multiple comparisons tests. What TCRdb holds here is the immuneACCESS table cut down to in-frame rearrangements. Part of the clones is not present; checked against another copy, under half of the missing clones reflect an unresolved V gene, and the others are unexplained. The V and J calls and clone size are taken from that table; D and trimming were inferred from the DNA. The sample table holds 70,000 to 95,000 clones, of which 80% to 95% were seen once. Approximately 10% of the sample is in the top ten clones.

Broader findings and caveats from the paper: Reportedly, close to half of the unique spike-specific TCRs recognized epitopes lying outside the regions that are mutated in the B.1.351 and B.1.1.7 variants. Conclusions about previously exposed vaccinees were limited because only six AZD1222 recipients were SARS-CoV-2 seropositive at baseline. In the small 56-69-year group, the increase in depth fell short of significance, most likely because of low power. Because no samples from the day 14 peak response were available, repertoires could be characterized only after the peak T cell response. After two AZD1222 doses, spike-specific TCR breadth and depth were significantly higher than at day 0 and than in MenACWY recipients. CD4 TCRs associated with the vaccine covered the entire spike protein, and the dominant responses were in regions 160-218 and 743-854. Participants were mostly white British and included more females than males, and it was suggested by the authors that clonal diversity may have been underestimated.

A remark on this clone: The antigen this receptor binds is unknown. Within one base of it there is no much larger clone, and no base qualities were kept.

The CDR3 sequence holds 14 residues, the cysteine and phenylalanine included. Only the CDR3 region is kept as DNA, spanning 42 bases read in frame from base 1. Trimming takes 1 base from V and 3 bases from J, and the germline ends sit 10 bases apart. CDR1 and CDR2 were assigned from the germline V gene (reference sequence) as SGHNT and YYREEE. The chain employs TRBV5-4 and TRBJ1-1, with the D segment identity uncertain. This material consisted of peripheral blood, taken 28 days after the second AZD1222 dose. The sequence was obtained from an adult who received the AZD1222 COVID-19 vaccine. The CDR3 region: CASSLQSSDTEAFF. The nucleotide sequence is given as TGTGCCAGCAGCTTGCAGTCCTCCGACACTGAAGCTTTCTTT. The reference TRBV5-4 and TRBJ1-1 proteins fill in what lies around the CDR3, so the full variable domain reads ETGVTQSPTHLIKTRGQQVTLRCSSQSGHNTVSWYQQALGQGPQFIFQYYREEENGRGNFPPRFSGLQFPNYSSELNVNALELDDSALYLCASSLQSSDTEAFFGQGTRLTVV.